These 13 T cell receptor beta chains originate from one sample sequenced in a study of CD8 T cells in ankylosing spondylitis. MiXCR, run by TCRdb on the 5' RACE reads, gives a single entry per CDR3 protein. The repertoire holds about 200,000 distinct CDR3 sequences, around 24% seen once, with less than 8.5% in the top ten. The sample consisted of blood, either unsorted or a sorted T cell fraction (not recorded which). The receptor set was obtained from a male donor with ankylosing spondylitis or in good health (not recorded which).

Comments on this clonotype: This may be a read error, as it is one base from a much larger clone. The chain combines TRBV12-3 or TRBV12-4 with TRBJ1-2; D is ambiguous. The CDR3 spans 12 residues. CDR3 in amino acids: CVSSSLPGGYTF. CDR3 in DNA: TGTGTCAGCAGTTCGCTTCCTGGCGGCTACACCTTC.

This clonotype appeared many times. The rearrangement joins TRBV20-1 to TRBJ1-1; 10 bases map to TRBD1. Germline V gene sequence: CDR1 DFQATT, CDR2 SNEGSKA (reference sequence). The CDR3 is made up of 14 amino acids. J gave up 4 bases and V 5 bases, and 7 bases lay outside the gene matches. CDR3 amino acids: CSARTGGASTEAFF. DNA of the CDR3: TGCAGTGCTCGGACAGGGGGAGCGAGCACTGAAGCTTTCTTT.

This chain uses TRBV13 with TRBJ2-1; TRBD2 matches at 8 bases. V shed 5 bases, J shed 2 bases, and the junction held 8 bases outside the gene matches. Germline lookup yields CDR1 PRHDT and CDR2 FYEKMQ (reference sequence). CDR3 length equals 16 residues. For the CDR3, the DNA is TGTGCCAGCAGCCCCAAGCGGGAGTGGACCTACAATGAGCAGTTCTTC. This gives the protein CASSPKREWTYNEQFF.

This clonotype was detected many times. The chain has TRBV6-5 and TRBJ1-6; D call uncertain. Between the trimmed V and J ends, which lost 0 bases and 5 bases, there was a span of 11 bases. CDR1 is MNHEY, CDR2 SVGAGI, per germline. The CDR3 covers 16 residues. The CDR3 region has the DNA TGTGCCAGCAGTTACTCCTACAGACTCCATAATTCACCCCTCCACTTT. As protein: CASSYSYRLHNSPLHF.

CDR3 residues: CASSQTSGSLTPYEQYF. The CDR3 DNA is TGTGCCAGCAGTCAGACTAGCGGGAGCCTGACCCCCTACGAGCAGTACTTC. The chain employs TRBV12-3 or TRBV12-4 and TRBJ2-7, with TRBD2 matching over 12 bases. Unmatched junction bases numbered 10, after V lost 5 bases and J lost 2 bases. This CDR3 spans 17 amino acids.

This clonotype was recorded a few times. This chain's CDR3 is CASSQSGSTDTQYF. CDR3 DNA sequence: TGTGCCAGCAGCCAGTCGGGGAGCACAGATACGCAGTATTTT. The chain recombines TRBV3-1 with TRBJ2-3, with D perhaps matching TRBD2 (5 bases). Deletions cut 3 bases from V and 0 bases from J, with 7 bases between. CDR1 is LGHDT and CDR2 is YNNKEL in the germline V gene (reference sequence). This CDR3 is built from 14 residues.

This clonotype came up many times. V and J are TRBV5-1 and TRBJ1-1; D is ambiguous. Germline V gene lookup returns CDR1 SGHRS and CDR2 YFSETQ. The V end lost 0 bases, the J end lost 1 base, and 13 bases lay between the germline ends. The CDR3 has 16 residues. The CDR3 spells CASSLAGHSGNTEAFF. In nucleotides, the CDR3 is TGCGCCAGCAGCTTGGCCGGCCATTCGGGGAACACTGAAGCTTTCTTT. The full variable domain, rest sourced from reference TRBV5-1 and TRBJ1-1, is KAGVTQTPRYLIKTRGQQVTLSCSPISGHRSVSWYQQTPGQGLQFLFEYFSETQRNKGNFPGRFSGRQFSNSRSEMNVSTLELGDSALYLCASSLAGHSGNTEAFFGQGTRLTVV.

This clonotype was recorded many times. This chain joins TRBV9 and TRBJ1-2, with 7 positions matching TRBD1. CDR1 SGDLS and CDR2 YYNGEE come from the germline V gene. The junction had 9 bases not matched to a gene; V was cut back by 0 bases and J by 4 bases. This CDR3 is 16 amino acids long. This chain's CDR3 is CASSVGGTDGIYGYTF. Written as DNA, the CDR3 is TGTGCCAGCAGCGTAGGGGGGACAGATGGCATCTATGGCTACACCTTC. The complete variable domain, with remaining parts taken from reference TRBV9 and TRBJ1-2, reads DSGVTQTPKHLITATGQRVTLRCSPRSGDLSVYWYQQSLDQGLQFLIQYYNGEERAKGNILERFSAQQFPDLHSELNLSSLELGDSALYFCASSVGGTDGIYGYTFGSGTRLTVV.

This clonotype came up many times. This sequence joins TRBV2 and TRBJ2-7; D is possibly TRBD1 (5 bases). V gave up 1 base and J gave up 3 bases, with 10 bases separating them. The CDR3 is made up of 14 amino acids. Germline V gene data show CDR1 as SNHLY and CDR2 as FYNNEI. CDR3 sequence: CASSEGTFLYEQYF. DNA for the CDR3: TGTGCCAGCAGTGAAGGGACATTCCTCTACGAGCAGTACTTC.

CDR3: CATSDLKHRGQFF. DNA for the CDR3: TGTGCCACCAGTGATTTAAAGCACAGGGGACAGTTCTTC. The V call is TRBV24-1, the J call TRBJ2-1, with 7 bases matching TRBD1. This CDR3 comprises 13 residues. V lost 1 base and J lost 13; bases outside the gene matches: 6. Germline CDR1 and CDR2: KGHDR and SFDVKD.

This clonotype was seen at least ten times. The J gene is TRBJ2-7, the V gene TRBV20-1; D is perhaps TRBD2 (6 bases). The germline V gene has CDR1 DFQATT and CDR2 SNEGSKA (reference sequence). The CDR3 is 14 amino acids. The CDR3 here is CRGLGASEDYEQYF. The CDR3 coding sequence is TGCAGGGGGCTTGGGGCTAGCGAAGACTACGAGCAGTACTTC.

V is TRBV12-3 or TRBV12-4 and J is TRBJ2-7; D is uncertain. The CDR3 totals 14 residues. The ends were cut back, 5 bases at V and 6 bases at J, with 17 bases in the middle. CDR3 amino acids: CASSPRVGQSEQYF. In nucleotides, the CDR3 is TGTGCCAGCAGTCCCCGGGTTGGGCAGAGCGAGCAGTACTTC.

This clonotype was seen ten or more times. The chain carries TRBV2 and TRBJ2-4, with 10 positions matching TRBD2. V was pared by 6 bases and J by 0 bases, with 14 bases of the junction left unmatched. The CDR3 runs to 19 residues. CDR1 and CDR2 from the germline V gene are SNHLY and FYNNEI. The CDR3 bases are TGTGCCAGCAGCTCTCTCGTGGCTAGCGGGAGCCTAGCCAAAAACATTCAGTACTTC. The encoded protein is CASSSLVASGSLAKNIQYF.